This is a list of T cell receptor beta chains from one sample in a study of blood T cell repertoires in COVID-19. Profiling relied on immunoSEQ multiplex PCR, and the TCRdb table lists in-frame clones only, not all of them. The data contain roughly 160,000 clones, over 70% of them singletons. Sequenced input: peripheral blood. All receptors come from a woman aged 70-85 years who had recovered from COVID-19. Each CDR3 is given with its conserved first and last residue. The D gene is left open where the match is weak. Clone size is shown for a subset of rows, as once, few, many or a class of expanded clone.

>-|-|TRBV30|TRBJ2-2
CAWGLGNRELFF
TGTGCCTGGGGACTCGGGAACCGGGAGCTGTTTTTT
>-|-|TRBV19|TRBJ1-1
CASSIVGGTEAFF
TGTGCCAGTAGTATAGTAGGGGGTACTGAAGCTTTCTTT
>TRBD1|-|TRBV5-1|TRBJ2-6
CASSWTGGSGANVLTF
TGCGCCAGCAGCTGGACAGGGGGCTCTGGGGCCAACGTCCTGACTTTC
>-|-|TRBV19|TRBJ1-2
CASSIGHVYGYTF
TGTGCCAGTAGCATCGGACATGTCTATGGCTACACCTTC
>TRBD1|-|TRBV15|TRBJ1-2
CATSPARDRPHYGYTF
TGTGCCACCAGCCCCGCCCGGGACAGGCCACACTATGGCTACACCTTC
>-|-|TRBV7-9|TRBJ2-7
CASSLAAGWYEQYF
TGTGCCAGCAGCTTAGCGGCAGGGTGGTACGAGCAGTACTTC
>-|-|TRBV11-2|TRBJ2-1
CASSLDLWSSYNEQFF
TGTGCCAGCAGCTTAGATTTGTGGAGCTCCTACAATGAGCAGTTCTTC
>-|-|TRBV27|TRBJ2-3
CAPRTQYF
TGTGCCCCCCGTACGCAGTATTTT
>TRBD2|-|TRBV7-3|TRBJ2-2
CASSPRGGATGELFF
TGTGCCAGCAGCCCACGCGGGGGGGCCACCGGGGAGCTGTTTTTT
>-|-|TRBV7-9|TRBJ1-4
CASSPYPGGSTNEKLFF
TGTGCCAGCAGCCCCTACCCCGGGGGGTCAACTAATGAAAAACTGTTTTTT
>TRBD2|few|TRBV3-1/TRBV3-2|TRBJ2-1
CASSQGLAEIYNEQFF
TGTGCCAGCAGCCAGGGACTAGCGGAAATCTACAATGAGCAGTTCTTC
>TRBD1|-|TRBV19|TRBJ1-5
CASRNPRDRGRQPQHF
TGTGCCAGTCGTAACCCCCGGGACAGGGGGCGTCAGCCCCAGCATTTT
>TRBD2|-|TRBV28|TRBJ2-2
CASSPGLAGVRAAGELFF
TGTGCCAGCAGTCCGGGACTAGCGGGAGTCCGGGCAGCCGGGGAGCTGTTTTTT
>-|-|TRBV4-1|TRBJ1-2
CASSPMEGGHGYTF
TGCGCCAGCAGCCCCATGGAGGGGGGGCATGGCTACACCTTC
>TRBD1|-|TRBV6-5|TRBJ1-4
CASSYSYRGDEKLFF
TGTGCCAGCAGTTACTCCTACAGGGGGGATGAAAAACTGTTTTTT
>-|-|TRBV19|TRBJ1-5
CASSKDRPNQPQHF
TGTGCCAGTAGTAAAGACAGGCCGAATCAGCCCCAGCATTTT
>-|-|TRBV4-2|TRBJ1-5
CASTPGGTSMFSNQPQHF
TGTGCCAGCACCCCGGGGGGGACATCCATGTTTAGCAATCAGCCCCAGCATTTT
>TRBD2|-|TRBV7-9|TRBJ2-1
CASSKGLAGGPGPNEQFF
TGTGCCAGCAGCAAGGGACTAGCGGGAGGGCCAGGTCCCAATGAGCAGTTCTTC
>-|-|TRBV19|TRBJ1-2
CASSIASAAGSYGYTF
TGTGCCAGTAGTATAGCTTCCGCCGCAGGCTCTTATGGCTACACCTTC
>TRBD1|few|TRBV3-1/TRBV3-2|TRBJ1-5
CASSQATGGNQPQHF
TGTGCCAGCAGCCAAGCCACAGGGGGCAATCAGCCCCAGCATTTT
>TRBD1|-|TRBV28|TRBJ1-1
CASRGPGGTEAFF
TGTGCCAGCAGGGGTCCAGGGGGCACTGAAGCTTTCTTT
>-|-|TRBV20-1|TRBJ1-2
CSARRDYGYTF
TGCAGTGCCCGCCGAGACTATGGCTACACCTTC
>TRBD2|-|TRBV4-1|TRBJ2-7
CASSHPGGAAYEQYF
TGCGCCAGCAGCCACCCCGGGGGGGCTGCCTACGAGCAGTACTTC
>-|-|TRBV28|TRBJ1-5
CASSWGGNQPQHF
TGTGCCAGCAGTTGGGGGGGCAATCAGCCCCAGCATTTT
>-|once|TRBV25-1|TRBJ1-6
CASSESGSRGNSPLHF
TGTGCCAGCAGTGAATCCGGGTCCCGAGGCAATTCACCCCTCCACTTT
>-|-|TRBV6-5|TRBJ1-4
CASRLGGGGEKLFF
TGTGCCAGCAGGCTTGGGGGGGGAGGTGAAAAACTGTTTTTT
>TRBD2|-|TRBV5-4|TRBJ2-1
CASSARTSGSFNEQFF
TGTGCCAGCAGCGCCCGGACTAGCGGGAGCTTCAATGAGCAGTTCTTC
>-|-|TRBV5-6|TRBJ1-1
CASSLGGRSLNTEAFF
TGTGCCAGCAGCTTGGGGGGGCGAAGTCTGAACACTGAAGCTTTCTTT
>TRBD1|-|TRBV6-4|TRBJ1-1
CASSRDRAGGEAFF
TGTGCCAGCAGCCGGGACAGAGCAGGGGGGGAAGCTTTCTTT
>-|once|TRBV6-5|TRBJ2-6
CATYPSGANVLTF
TGTGCCACCTACCCCTCTGGGGCCAACGTCCTGACTTTC
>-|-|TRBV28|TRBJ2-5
CASTQTGTQETQYF
TGTGCCAGCACCCAGACGGGGACTCAAGAGACCCAGTACTTC
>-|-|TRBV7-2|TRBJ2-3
CASSPQGGGSFSDTQYF
TGTGCCAGCAGCCCACAAGGGGGGGGGTCGTTCAGCGATACGCAGTATTTT
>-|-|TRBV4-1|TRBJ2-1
CASSRLGRADNEQFF
TGCGCCAGCAGCCGGCTTGGCAGGGCGGACAATGAGCAGTTCTTC
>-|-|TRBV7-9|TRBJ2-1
CASSPGPGDEQFF
TGTGCCAGCAGCCCAGGACCCGGGGATGAGCAGTTCTTC
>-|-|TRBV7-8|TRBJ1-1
CASSLVEGSTEAFF
TGTGCCAGCAGCTTAGTGGAGGGTAGCACTGAAGCTTTCTTT
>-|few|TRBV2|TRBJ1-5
CASTRTEPGGPQHF
TGTGCCAGCACCCGGACAGAACCTGGGGGGCCCCAGCATTTT
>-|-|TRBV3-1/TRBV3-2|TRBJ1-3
CASSRHRDSGNTIYF
TGTGCCAGCAGCCGCCACAGGGATTCTGGAAACACCATATATTTT
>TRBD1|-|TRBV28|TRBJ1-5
CASSSWDRGLWQPQHF
TGTGCCAGCAGTTCTTGGGACAGGGGGCTCTGGCAGCCCCAGCATTTT
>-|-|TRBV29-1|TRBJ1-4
CSVPPGGGGAGNEKLFF
TGCAGCGTCCCCCCCGGTGGGGGGGGCGCGGGTAATGAAAAACTGTTTTTT
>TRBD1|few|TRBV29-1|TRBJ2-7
CSVEEWTGTYEQYF
TGCAGCGTTGAGGAATGGACAGGGACCTACGAGCAGTACTTC
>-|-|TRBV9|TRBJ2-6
CASSGGQWANVLTF
TGTGCCAGCAGCGGCGGGCAGTGGGCCAACGTCCTGACTTTC
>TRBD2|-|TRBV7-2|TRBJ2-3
CASSVIAGGSYTQYF
TGTGCCAGCAGCGTCATCGCGGGGGGGTCTTATACGCAGTATTTT
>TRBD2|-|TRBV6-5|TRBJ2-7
CASSPTPGLAPPPYF
TGTGCCAGCAGTCCAACCCCGGGACTAGCGCCTCCCCCGTACTTC
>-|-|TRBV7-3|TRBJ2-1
CASSLYGGSGEQFF
TGTGCCAGCAGCTTATATGGGGGGTCAGGTGAGCAGTTCTTC
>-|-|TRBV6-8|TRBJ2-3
CATHDRPTDTQYF
TGTGCCACCCATGACAGGCCCACAGATACGCAGTATTTT
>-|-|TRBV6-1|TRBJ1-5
CASSEWGRENQPQHF
TGTGCCAGCAGTGAATGGGGGAGGGAGAATCAGCCCCAGCATTTT
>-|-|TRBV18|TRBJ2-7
CASFEQATYEQYF
TGTGCCAGCTTTGAACAGGCGACCTACGAGCAGTACTTC
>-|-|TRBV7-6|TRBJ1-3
CASSLGGSGNTIYF
TGTGCCAGCAGCCTAGGAGGGTCTGGAAACACCATATATTTT
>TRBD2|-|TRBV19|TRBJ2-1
CASSTSGRGQFF
TGTGCCAGTAGTACGAGCGGGAGAGGGCAGTTCTTC